The 19 T cell receptor beta chains listed next were all sequenced from one sample in a study of blood T cell repertoires in COVID-19 (dated by TCRdb to about 2020). The library was produced with the immunoSEQ multiplex PCR assay. TCRdb's version of the immuneACCESS table is confined to in-frame rearrangements and falls short of the full clone set. An unresolved V gene accounts for under half of the shortfall where checked; the remainder is of unknown origin. The sample contains 100,000 to 150,000 clones, over 55% of them found a single time. The ten largest clones take up 2% to 2.5% of the sample. The sequencing input was peripheral blood. The receptors shown here come from a woman in her 70s with acute or convalescent COVID-19.

The chain carries TRBV5-1 and TRBJ2-5, with D tentatively TRBD2 (6 bases). The V and J ends lost 1 base and 1 base respectively, with 11 bases between them. This CDR3 contains 15 residues. Germline values: CDR1 SGHRS, CDR2 YFSETQ. The CDR3 nucleotides are TGCGCCAGCAGCTTGCGGGACTCCTTCCAAGAGACCCAGTACTTC. Translation gives CASSLRDSFQETQYF. Together with reference TRBV5-1 and TRBJ2-5, the CDR3 gives the full variable domain: KAGVTQTPRYLIKTRGQQVTLSCSPISGHRSVSWYQQTPGQGLQFLFEYFSETQRNKGNFPGRFSGRQFSNSRSEMNVSTLELGDSALYLCASSLRDSFQETQYFGPGTRLLVL.

The chain links TRBV3-1 (or the pseudogene TRBV3-2) to TRBJ2-7; 7 nucleotides line up with TRBD2. Germline V gene lookup returns CDR1 LGHDT and CDR2 YNNKEL (reference sequence). V was clipped by 1 base and J by 6 bases; unmatched bases: 3. CDR3 size: 13 residues. The CDR3 region is CASSQGLAGEQYF. CDR3 in DNA: TGTGCCAGCAGCCAAGGGTTAGCGGGCGAGCAGTACTTC.

This chain links TRBV19 with TRBJ1-5, with D unclear. The CDR3 loop spans 14 amino acids. V dropped 0 bases and J dropped 6 bases, with 9 bases sitting between them. Germline lookup yields CDR1 LNHDA and CDR2 SQIVND (reference sequence). The DNA of the CDR3 is TGTGCCAGTAGTATAGATGAGGGCGGTCAGCCCCAGCATTTT. Translated: CASSIDEGGQPQHF.

The gene calls are TRBV11-2 and TRBJ2-5, with 11 bases aligning to TRBD2. This CDR3 contains 15 residues. CDR1 and CDR2 from the germline V gene are SGHAT and FQNNGV. The V segment lost 5 bases and the J segment 4 bases; nucleotides outside the gene matches: 6. CDR3 nucleotides: TGTGCCAGCAGCGTAGCACTAGCGGGGGTAGAGACCCAGTACTTC. Translating gives CASSVALAGVETQYF. Full variable domain (missing parts from reference TRBV11-2 and TRBJ2-5): EAGVAQSPRYKIIEKRQSVAFWCNPISGHATLYWYQQILGQGPKLLIQFQNNGVVDDSQLPKDRFSAERLKGVDSTLKIQPAKLEDSAVYLCASSVALAGVETQYFGPGTRLLVL.

The rearrangement links TRBV6-6 to TRBJ1-5; 7 bases are shared with TRBD1. Trimming removed 2 bases from V and 7 bases from J; junction bases left unmatched: 5. Germline-derived CDR1 and CDR2 are MNHNY and SVGAGI (reference sequence). This CDR3 spans 14 amino acids. The CDR3 coding sequence is TGTGCCAGCAGTTACGTGGGCAGGGGGCAGCCCCAGCATTTT. This translates into CASSYVGRGQPQHF.

The CDR3 DNA reads TGTGCCAGCAGCCTGGCCCGAGGTGGCTACACCTTC. Protein: CASSLARGGYTF. The chain couples TRBV14 to TRBJ1-2; D not resolved. Germline V gene sequence: CDR1 SGHDN, CDR2 FVKESK. This CDR3 contains 12 residues. V lost 4 bases and J lost 7, with 10 bases in between.

The CDR3 here is CASSFPAGKNTGELFF. The DNA of the CDR3 is TGTGCCAGCAGCTTTCCAGCGGGTAAAAACACCGGGGAGCTGTTTTTT. The gene calls are TRBV7-2 and TRBJ2-2; D may be TRBD2 (6 bases). CDR3 length: 16 residues. CDR1 is SGHTA and CDR2 is FQGNSA in the germline V gene. V dropped 3 bases and J dropped 2 bases, with 13 bases sitting between them.

The CDR3 loop is CASSLGQGGTQYF. The CDR3 bases are TGTGCCAGCAGCTTGGGGCAGGGAGGGACCCAGTACTTC. This rearrangement joins TRBV5-8 to TRBJ2-5; D might be TRBD2 (6 bases). There are 13 residues in the CDR3. V lost 0 bases and J lost 7, with 10 bases in between. CDR1 is SGHTS, CDR2 YDEGEE, per germline.

The rearrangement uses TRBV7-8 and TRBJ2-5; D gene unclear. Germline-derived CDR1 and CDR2 are SGHVS and FQNEAQ. V was pared by 1 base and J by 4 bases, with 4 bases between. CDR3 length equals 12 residues. The CDR3 DNA sequence: TGTGCCAGCAGCTTAGGGAGAGAGACCCAGTACTTC. Protein sequence: CASSLGRETQYF.

Turning to this clone: One end of the junction does not line up with germline, which may come from a read error. The same CDR3 arises from other DNA sequences in this sample as well. The chain carries TRBV7-7 and TRBJ2-2; 8 bases are a match to TRBD1. This CDR3 comprises 15 residues. Germline CDR1 and CDR2: SSHAT and FNYEAQ (reference sequence). The CDR3 DNA reads TGTGCTAGCAGCTCGGGGACAGGAGGCACCGGGGAGCTGTTTTTT. Translated: CASSSGTGGTGELFF.

A few counts support this clone. The rearrangement uses TRBV9 and TRBJ1-6; D is uncertain. Germline CDR1 SGDLS, CDR2 YYNGEE. V was cut by 4 bases and J by 9 bases, with 11 bases left in between. CDR3 length equals 13 residues. CDR3 bases: TGTGCCAGCAGCACCCAGGAACGTTCACCCCTCCACTTT. Translating gives CASSTQERSPLHF.

The chain carries TRBV5-1 and TRBJ2-3; TRBD2 matches at 10 bases. J was trimmed by 5 bases and V by 4 bases; bases with no gene match: 10. Germline V gene lookup returns CDR1 SGHRS and CDR2 YFSETQ. This CDR3 comprises 16 residues. The CDR3: CASSISSGGYVDTQYF. CDR3 nucleotides: TGCGCCAGCAGCATCAGTAGCGGGGGGTACGTAGATACGCAGTATTTT.

This clone came up a few times. The J gene is TRBJ1-3, the V gene TRBV12-3 or TRBV12-4, with D possibly TRBD1 on 5 matching bases. V lost 3 bases and J lost 11, with 11 bases in between. The CDR3 contains 12 residues. The CDR3 DNA reads TGTGCCAGCAGTTTTTCAGGGTTGTCCATATATTTT. Protein: CASSFSGLSIYF.

The gene calls are TRBV19 and TRBJ1-5, with D perhaps matching TRBD1 (5 bases). CDR1 is LNHDA and CDR2 is SQIVND in the germline V gene (reference sequence). The CDR3 totals 13 residues. The V end lost 6 bases, the J end lost 4 bases, and 10 bases lay between the germline ends. The CDR3 loop is CASRKTENQPQHF. CDR3 DNA: TGTGCCAGTAGAAAGACAGAAAATCAGCCCCAGCATTTT.

The chain carries TRBV5-4 and TRBJ2-1; tentative D call: TRBD2 (5 bases). Germline assignment: CDR1 SGHNT and CDR2 YYREEE (reference sequence). The CDR3 totals 12 residues. Trimming stripped 4 bases from V and 5 bases from J, with 7 bases between. CDR3 sequence reads: CASSEGDNEQFF. The CDR3 nucleotides read TGTGCCAGCAGCGAGGGAGACAATGAGCAGTTCTTC.

The V gene is TRBV10-2, the J gene TRBJ2-1; 10 nucleotides match TRBD2. This CDR3 is 15 amino acids long. The germline V gene has CDR1 WSHSY and CDR2 SAAADI. V trimming: 2 bases; J trimming: 13 bases; junction bases outside the gene matches: 11. The CDR3 region is CASSETSGGAKLQFF. Here the CDR3 DNA reads TGCGCCAGCAGTGAGACCAGCGGGGGGGCCAAACTCCAGTTCTTC.

This clone was seen more than once but under ten times. CDR3 sequence: CASSTGARTDTQYF. The CDR3 nucleotides are TGTGCCAGCAGTACAGGGGCCCGCACAGATACGCAGTATTTT. J is TRBJ2-3 and V is TRBV28; TRBD1 agrees at 7 bases. The V segment lost 5 bases and the J segment 1 base; nucleotides outside the gene matches: 3. CDR1 and CDR2 from the germline V gene are MDHEN and SYDVKM. The CDR3 contains 14 residues.

This clone was observed a handful of times. This chain joins TRBV5-1 and TRBJ2-1, with a possible D match to TRBD2 (5 bases). CDR3 size: 13 residues. The V gene lost 2 bases and the J gene lost 5 bases, with 8 bases spanning the gap. Germline V gives CDR1 SGHRS, CDR2 YFSETQ. The CDR3 region is CASSFPGNNEQFF. CDR3 DNA sequence: TGCGCCAGCAGCTTTCCCGGGAACAATGAGCAGTTCTTC.

This clone occurred many times. V is TRBV5-1 and J is TRBJ1-2; the D gene is possibly TRBD1 (5 bases). The CDR3 is 15 residues long. V lost 0 bases to trimming and J lost 5 bases, with 14 bases between them. Germline V gives CDR1 SGHRS, CDR2 YFSETQ. The CDR3 protein is CASSLEAGGSYGYTF. CDR3 bases: TGCGCCAGCAGCTTGGAGGCCGGGGGTTCATATGGCTACACCTTC.